The entry that follows covers one TCR beta chain sequence. No antigen is known for it. This sample is drawn from a study of OX40 agonist ivuxolimab in advanced cancers. Autoimmune disease history or systemic immunosuppression meant exclusion. On cycle 4 day 1 and cycle 7 day 1, as well as at baseline, blood was sampled. Per the germline V gene, CDR1 is SGHNT and CDR2 is YENEEA. Trimming took off 4 bases at V and 0 bases at J, with 7 bases between the two ends. This CDR3 is built from 13 residues. Clones were sequenced by immunoSEQ multiplex PCR, and TCRdb holds only the in-frame ones, with some missing. Among 62,000 or so clones listed, around 81% were seen once. General study results and limits: Clonal expansion from baseline to week 6 occurred in both CD4+ and CD8+ T cells.

The sequence came from an adult with an advanced solid tumor such as melanoma, head and neck, liver or kidney cancer. The sample consisted of CD4+ or CD8+ T cells sorted from blood, taken in a trial of the OX40 agonist ivuxolimab. This chain joins TRBV11-3 and TRBJ2-7; D is unclear. The CDR3, as DNA: TGTGCCAGCAGCTATGGCGGCTCCTACGAGCAGTACTTC. Its protein product is CASSYGGSYEQYF.